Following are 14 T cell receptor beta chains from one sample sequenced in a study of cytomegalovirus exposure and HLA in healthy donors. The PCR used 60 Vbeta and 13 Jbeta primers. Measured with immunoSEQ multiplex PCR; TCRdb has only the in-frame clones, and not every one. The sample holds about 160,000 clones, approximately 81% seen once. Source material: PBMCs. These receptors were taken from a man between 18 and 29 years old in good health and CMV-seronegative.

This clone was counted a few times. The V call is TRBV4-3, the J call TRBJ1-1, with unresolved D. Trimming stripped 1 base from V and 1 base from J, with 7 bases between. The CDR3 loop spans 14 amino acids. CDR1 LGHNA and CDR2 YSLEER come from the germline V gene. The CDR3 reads CASSQVQKNTEAFF. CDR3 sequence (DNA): TGCGCCAGCAGCCAAGTTCAGAAGAACACTGAAGCTTTCTTT.

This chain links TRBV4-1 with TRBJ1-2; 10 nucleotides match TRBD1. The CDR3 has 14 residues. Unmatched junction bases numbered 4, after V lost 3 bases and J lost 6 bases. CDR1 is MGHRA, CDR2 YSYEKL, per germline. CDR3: CASSQTGQGNGYTF. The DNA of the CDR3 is TGCGCCAGCAGCCAGACGGGACAGGGGAATGGCTACACCTTC.

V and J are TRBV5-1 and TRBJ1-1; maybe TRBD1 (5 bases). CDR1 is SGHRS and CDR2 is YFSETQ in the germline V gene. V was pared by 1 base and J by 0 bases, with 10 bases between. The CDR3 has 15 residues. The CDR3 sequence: CASSLSGFVNTEAFF. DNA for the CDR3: TGCGCCAGCAGCTTGTCAGGGTTCGTGAACACTGAAGCTTTCTTT. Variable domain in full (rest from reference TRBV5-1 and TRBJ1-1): KAGVTQTPRYLIKTRGQQVTLSCSPISGHRSVSWYQQTPGQGLQFLFEYFSETQRNKGNFPGRFSGRQFSNSRSEMNVSTLELGDSALYLCASSLSGFVNTEAFFGQGTRLTVV.

This CDR3 reads CASSPTQPDSSGNTIYF. CDR3 in DNA: TGTGCCAGCAGCCCAACTCAACCGGACAGCTCTGGAAACACCATATATTTT. The chain links TRBV7-8 to TRBJ1-3, with a tentative D call TRBD1 (6 bases). Germline V CDR1 and CDR2: SGHVS, FQNEAQ. The CDR3 consists of 17 residues. The V end was cut by 5 bases, the J end by 0 bases, with 17 bases between. The full variable domain, with the rest looked up from reference TRBV7-8 and TRBJ1-3, is GAGVSQSPRYKVAKRGQDVALRCDPISGHVSLFWYQQALGQGPEFLTYFQNEAQLDKSGLPSDRFFAERPEGSVSTLKIQRTQQEDSAVYLCASSPTQPDSSGNTIYFGEGSWLTVV.

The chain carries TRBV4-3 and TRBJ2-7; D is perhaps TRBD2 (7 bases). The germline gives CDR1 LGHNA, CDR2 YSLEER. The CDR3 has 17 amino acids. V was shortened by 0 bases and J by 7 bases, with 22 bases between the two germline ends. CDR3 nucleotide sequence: TGCGCCAGCAGCCAAGATTTGGGGGGGCGGTCCTGGGGGGAGCAGTACTTC. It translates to CASSQDLGGRSWGEQYF.

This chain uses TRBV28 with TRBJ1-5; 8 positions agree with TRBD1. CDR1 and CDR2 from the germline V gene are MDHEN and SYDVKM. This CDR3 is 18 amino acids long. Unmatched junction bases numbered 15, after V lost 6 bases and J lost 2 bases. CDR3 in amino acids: CASRKLITGGSGNQPQHF. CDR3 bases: TGTGCCAGCAGGAAACTAATAACAGGGGGATCTGGCAATCAGCCCCAGCATTTT.

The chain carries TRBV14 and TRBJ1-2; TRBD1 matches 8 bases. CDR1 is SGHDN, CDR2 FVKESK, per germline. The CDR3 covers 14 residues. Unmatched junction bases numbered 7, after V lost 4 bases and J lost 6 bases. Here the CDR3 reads CASSPLGQGDGYTF. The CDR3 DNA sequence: TGTGCCAGCAGCCCACTAGGACAGGGAGATGGCTACACCTTC.

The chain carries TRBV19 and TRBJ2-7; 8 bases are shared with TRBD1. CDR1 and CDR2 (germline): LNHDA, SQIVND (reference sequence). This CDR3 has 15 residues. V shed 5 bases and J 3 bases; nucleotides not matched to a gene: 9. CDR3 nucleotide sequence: TGTGCCAGTAGTCTGGTCGGACAGGGTCTCTACGAGCAGTACTTC. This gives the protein CASSLVGQGLYEQYF.

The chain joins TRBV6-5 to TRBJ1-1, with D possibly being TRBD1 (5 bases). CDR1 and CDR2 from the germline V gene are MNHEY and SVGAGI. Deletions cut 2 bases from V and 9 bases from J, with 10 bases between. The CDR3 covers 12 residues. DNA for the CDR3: TGTGCCAGCAGTTACCTGGGGGGAAAAGCTTTCTTT. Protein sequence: CASSYLGGKAFF.

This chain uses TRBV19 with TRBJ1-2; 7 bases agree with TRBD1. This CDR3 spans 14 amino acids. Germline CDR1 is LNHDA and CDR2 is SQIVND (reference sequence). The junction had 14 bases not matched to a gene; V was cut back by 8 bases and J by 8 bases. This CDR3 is CASRRGEGGEGYTF. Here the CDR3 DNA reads TGTGCCAGTCGGAGAGGCGAAGGGGGCGAGGGCTACACCTTC.

CDR3 amino acids: CASSLGIAGDPQETQYF. In DNA, the CDR3 is TGCGCCAGCAGCTTGGGAATAGCGGGGGACCCCCAAGAGACCCAGTACTTC. The rearrangement joins TRBV5-1 to TRBJ2-5, with 9 bases that match TRBD2. The CDR3 is 17 amino acids. V dropped 0 bases and J dropped 1; count of bases not matched to a gene: 7. CDR1 is SGHRS, CDR2 YFSETQ, per germline.

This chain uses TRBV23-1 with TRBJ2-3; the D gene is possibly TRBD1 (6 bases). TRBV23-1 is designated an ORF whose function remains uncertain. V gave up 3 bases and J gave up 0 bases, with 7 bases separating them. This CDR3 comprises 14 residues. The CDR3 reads CASSQGQSTDTQYF. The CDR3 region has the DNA TGCGCCAGCAGTCAGGGACAAAGCACAGATACGCAGTATTTT.

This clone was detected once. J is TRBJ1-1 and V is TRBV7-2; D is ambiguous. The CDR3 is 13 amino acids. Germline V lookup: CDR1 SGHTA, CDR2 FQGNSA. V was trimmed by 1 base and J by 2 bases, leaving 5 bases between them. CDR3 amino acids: CASSLGANTEAFF. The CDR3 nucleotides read TGTGCCAGCAGCTTAGGGGCCAACACTGAAGCTTTCTTT.

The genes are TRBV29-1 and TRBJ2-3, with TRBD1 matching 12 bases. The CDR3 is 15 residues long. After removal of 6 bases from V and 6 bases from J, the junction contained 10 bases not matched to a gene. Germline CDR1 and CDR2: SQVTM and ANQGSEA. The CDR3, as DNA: TGCAGCGTCGACGGTCGGGACAGGGGGCCGGATACGCAGTATTTT. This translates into CSVDGRDRGPDTQYF.